These 4 T cell receptor beta chains were sequenced from one sample in a study of blood T cell repertoires in COVID-19 (dated by TCRdb to about 2020). Libraries were constructed by the immunoSEQ multiplex PCR assay. The clones in this table, taken by TCRdb from immuneACCESS, are in-frame only. Not every clone is retained; where verified, under half of the shortfall comes from an unresolved V gene, and the cause of the rest is unknown. The sample data list 250,000 or so clones, and around 87% of these were observed just once. The top ten hold about 1.6% of the sample. What was sequenced was peripheral blood. The receptors were sampled from a woman between 40 and 55 years old who had recovered from COVID-19.

The chain is built from TRBV11-2 and TRBJ1-2; the D gene is possibly TRBD1 (5 bases). The CDR3 spans 16 residues. The V end was cut by 5 bases, the J end by 4 bases, with 20 bases between. Germline values: CDR1 SGHAT, CDR2 FQNNGV. CDR3: CASSPLGGALGYGYTF. The CDR3 DNA sequence: TGTGCCAGCAGCCCTCTCGGGGGTGCCCTTGGCTATGGCTACACCTTC.

CDR3 sequence: CASSGAGGPLPDEQFF. DNA of the CDR3: TGTGCCAGCAGTGGAGCGGGGGGGCCTCTACCCGATGAGCAGTTCTTC. V and J are TRBV6-4 and TRBJ2-1; 10 nucleotides agree with TRBD2. CDR3 size: 16 residues. V was clipped by 4 bases and J by 8 bases; unmatched bases: 11. CDR1 is MRHNA, CDR2 SNTAGT, per germline.

V usage is TRBV11-2 and J usage is TRBJ2-7; D gene uncertain. The CDR3 is 13 amino acids. Germline V gives CDR1 SGHAT, CDR2 FQNNGV. V was cut by 4 bases and J by 2 bases, with 9 bases left in between. The CDR3 nucleotides read TGTGCCAGCAGCTCCAACCGGGCCTACGAGCAGTACTTC. Amino acids: CASSSNRAYEQYF. The entire variable domain, with the rest obtained from reference TRBV11-2 and TRBJ2-7, is as follows: EAGVAQSPRYKIIEKRQSVAFWCNPISGHATLYWYQQILGQGPKLLIQFQNNGVVDDSQLPKDRFSAERLKGVDSTLKIQPAKLEDSAVYLCASSSNRAYEQYFGPGTRLTVT.

This chain links TRBV6-5 with TRBJ2-1; 10 positions match TRBD1. The CDR3 totals 15 residues. The ends lost 6 bases at V and 4 bases at J; junction bases unmatched: 6. Germline V lookup: CDR1 MNHEY, CDR2 SVGAGI. CDR3 loop: CASSPGQGPYNEQFF. The CDR3 coding sequence is TGTGCCAGCAGCCCGGGACAGGGGCCTTACAATGAGCAGTTCTTC.